What follows is one T cell receptor beta chain and its context. Its cognate antigen has yet to be identified. No much larger clone is present one base from it, and per-base qualities are unavailable. These data originate in a study of blood T cell repertoires in COVID-19 (dated by TCRdb to about 2020). A note on the overall study: Samples covering the acute and convalescent phases of COVID-19 were provided by collaborators in the United States, Italy and Spain. Sample metadata almost always included a de-identified subject ID, COVID-19 status, age in years and sex. Samples were obtained from the ongoing ImmuneRACE study (first 160 participants) and from some 1,300 subjects provided by 6 global collaborators. The repertoires were released in a freely available public database meant as a resource for research on the immune response to SARS-CoV-2. Subjects who had been exposed to COVID-19, were actively infected with it, or had recovered from it provided the deeply sampled blood TCRbeta repertoires that made up the dataset. HLA class I and class II types, where available, came from metadata supplied by the sample provider rather than from assay-based typing. The material from the prospective study consisted of cDNA or gDNA derived from T cells, B-cell-depleted T cells, or PBMCs. Results the study describes overall, beyond this receptor: How much clinical and demographic metadata was included differed by source and by participant, and the metadata was provided uncurated.

A distance of 8 bases separates the germline ends of V and J, which lose 2 bases and 4 bases respectively. CDR1 and CDR2 are drawn from the germline V gene (reference sequence): SEHNR, FQNEAQ. Its CDR3 holds 13 amino acids, cysteine through phenylalanine. Only the CDR3 DNA stays, 39 bases, in frame from base 1. The collaborating institutions used their own protocols to collect whole blood in K2EDTA tubes. For TCRbeta analysis, collaborators shipped samples in one of three forms: frozen whole blood, isolated PBMCs, or DNA extracted from either of those sample types. TCRbeta CDR3 regions were amplified from genomic DNA using the immunoSEQ Assay, a bias-controlled multiplex PCR. Regarding the original processing steps: Nucleated cell counts per sample were estimated from amplification of reference gene primers within the assay. Sequence reads were collapsed and filtered to measure the absolute abundance of every unique TCRbeta CDR3 rearrangement. For each sample, productive Simpson clonality was calculated as the square root of Simpson's diversity index over productive rearrangements. The source is immuneACCESS, and TCRdb retained only in-frame sequences with V and J called. Part of the clones is not carried over; for the studies checked, unresolved V genes explain less than half of this, and the remainder is unexplained. Clone size and V and J calls were adopted from that table, with D and trimming inferred from the DNA. For this sample there are roughly 68,000 clones; roughly 90% appear just once. Roughly 30% of the sample belongs to the ten largest clones.

The rearrangement joined TRBV7-9 to TRBJ2-5; the D segment could be TRBD1, given 6 matching bases. The receptor was isolated from a man aged 50 to 59 with acute or convalescent COVID-19. The specimen sequenced was peripheral blood. The CDR3 here reads CASSLRGIETQYF. In nucleotide form, the sequence is TGTGCCAGCAGCTTAAGGGGGATAGAGACCCAGTACTTC.